The 29 T cell receptor beta chains below all came from one sample that was sequenced in a study of beta chain features in type 1 diabetes. What was sequenced were expressed TCRB transcripts, since all of the isolated RNA had been reverse transcribed. Clones were read by immunoSEQ multiplex PCR, and TCRdb kept only the in-frame ones, dropping some. The sample includes about 640,000 clones, roughly an eighth of them seen just once. Their recognized antigens are unknown. Study results and caveats: All four CD4+ subsets from Type 1 diabetes patients carried moderately but significantly shorter TCRB CDR3s.

Sample: naive CD4+ T cells from blood. The receptors shown here come from a man aged 30 to 45 with type 1 diabetes.

This chain joins TRBV18 and TRBJ1-2; 8 nucleotides agree with TRBD1. This CDR3 region has 13 residues. V gave up 8 bases and J gave up 4 bases; unmatched junction bases: 6. The germline gives CDR1 KGHSH, CDR2 LQKENI. The CDR3 sequence is CASLETGAYGYTF. The DNA for the CDR3 is TGTGCCAGCCTAGAGACAGGGGCCTATGGCTACACCTTC.

The chain has TRBV7-9 and TRBJ2-5; 8 bases are shared with TRBD1. V lost 2 bases and J lost 4; bases outside the gene matches: 6. The CDR3 length is 15 residues. Looked up from germline, CDR1 is SEHNR and CDR2 is FQNEAQ (reference sequence). CDR3 nucleotides: TGTGCCAGCAGCTTATCAGGGGGCGTAGGAGAGACCCAGTACTTC. Amino acid sequence: CASSLSGGVGETQYF.

The rearrangement joins TRBV10-3 to TRBJ1-5; the D is unclear. Germline assignment: CDR1 ENHRY and CDR2 SYGVKD. There are 13 residues in the CDR3. With 10 bases removed from V and 5 bases from J, the gap between germline ends came to 15 bases. CDR3 region: CASGKEVDQPQHF. CDR3 DNA: TGTGCCAGCGGAAAGGAGGTTGATCAGCCCCAGCATTTT.

Comment on this clone: Other DNA sequences in this sample translate to the same CDR3. The rearrangement uses TRBV29-1 and TRBJ1-2, with D perhaps TRBD1 (5 bases). The CDR3 runs 12 residues. CDR1 and CDR2 from the germline V gene are SQVTM and ANQGSEA. V was trimmed by 4 bases and J by 3 bases, leaving 9 bases between them. CDR3 residues: CSVARGDYGYTF. CDR3 sequence (DNA): TGCAGCGTTGCAAGGGGAGACTATGGCTACACCTTC.

The gene calls are TRBV19 and TRBJ1-4; D is uncertain. This CDR3 region has 13 residues. V was cut by 8 bases and J by 7 bases, with 14 bases left in between. From germline, CDR1 is LNHDA and CDR2 SQIVND (reference sequence). The CDR3 region has the DNA TGTGCCAGTGCCAACATTCTTCGTGAAAAACTGTTTTTT. Translating gives CASANILREKLFF.

CDR3 DNA sequence: TGTGCCAGCAGTTCGGTGGGGACAGGGCTTGGCTACACCTTC. Its protein product is CASSSVGTGLGYTF. The chain joins TRBV11-3 to TRBJ1-2; 9 positions agree with TRBD1. Trimming removed 6 bases from V and 7 bases from J; junction bases left unmatched: 9. CDR1 and CDR2 from the germline V gene are SGHNT and YENEEA. The CDR3 spans 14 residues.

The rearrangement uses TRBV14 and TRBJ1-1; no clear D gene. Trimming stripped 6 bases from V and 4 bases from J, with 9 bases between. CDR3 length equals 12 residues. From germline, CDR1 is SGHDN and CDR2 FVKESK. CDR3 sequence reads: CASRGRRTEAFF. CDR3 bases: TGTGCCAGCAGGGGCCGCCGCACTGAAGCTTTCTTT.

The rearrangement joins TRBV4-3 to TRBJ2-1, with 9 positions matching TRBD1. Germline V gene sequence: CDR1 LGHNA, CDR2 YSLEER. The CDR3 spans 15 residues. The V gene end was trimmed by 2 bases and the J gene end by 9 bases; junction bases not matched to a gene: 8. The CDR3 coding sequence is TGCGCCAGCAGCCAAAGACAGGGGGGGTACGGTGAGCAGTTCTTC. It is translated as CASSQRQGGYGEQFF.

The CDR3 protein is CAWRAPSKNIQYF. CDR3 nucleotides: TGTGCCTGGAGGGCGCCGTCCAAAAACATTCAGTACTTC. This chain connects TRBV30 to TRBJ2-4, with D unresolved. The CDR3 totals 13 residues. Germline V gene data show CDR1 as GTSNPN and CDR2 as SVGIG (reference sequence). The V end lost 3 bases, the J end lost 2 bases, and 8 bases lay between the germline ends.

This clone was counted a few times. The rearrangement uses TRBV25-1 and TRBJ1-4; D is perhaps TRBD1 (5 bases). The CDR3 contains 16 residues. Germline CDR1 MGHDK, CDR2 SYGVNS. V was shortened by 1 base and J by 4 bases, with 13 bases between the two germline ends. CDR3: CASSESFRGYNEKLFF. Written as DNA, the CDR3 is TGTGCCAGCAGTGAATCCTTCCGGGGCTATAATGAAAAACTGTTTTTT.

The rearrangement links TRBV5-1 to TRBJ2-3, with D uncertain. The CDR3 sequence is 15 residues long. Between the trimmed V and J ends, which lost 1 base and 4 bases, there was a span of 13 bases. CDR1 is SGHRS, CDR2 YFSETQ, per germline. The CDR3, as DNA: TGCGCCAGCAGCTTGTTATCGTTCACCGCAGATACGCAGTATTTT. The encoded protein is CASSLLSFTADTQYF.

J is TRBJ2-3 and V is TRBV6-6, with D possibly TRBD2 on 6 matching bases. V dropped 9 bases and J dropped 5 bases, with 21 bases sitting between them. This CDR3 has 15 residues. Germline values: CDR1 MNHNY, CDR2 SVGAGI (reference sequence). The CDR3 protein is CASPKTGLNIDTQYF. In nucleotides, the CDR3 is TGTGCCAGTCCTAAGACGGGACTCAACATAGATACGCAGTATTTT.

The rearrangement uses TRBV25-1 and TRBJ2-7, with 9 bases that match TRBD1. V was pared by 4 bases and J by 4 bases, with 8 bases of the junction left unmatched. Per the germline V gene, CDR1 is MGHDK and CDR2 is SYGVNS. The CDR3 contains 15 residues. The CDR3 DNA sequence: TGTGCCAGCAGTGGCGGCGGGACAGGGCGATACGAGCAGTACTTC. This sequence encodes CASSGGGTGRYEQYF.

This clone was detected a few times. The gene calls are TRBV7-9 and TRBJ1-5, with TRBD1 as a possible D gene (5 bases). Germline loops: CDR1 SEHNR, CDR2 FQNEAQ (reference sequence). V was shortened by 4 bases and J by 7 bases, with 14 bases between the two germline ends. CDR3 length equals 14 residues. The CDR3 region is CASSSQGLGQPQHF. The CDR3 DNA reads as TGTGCCAGCAGCTCCCAGGGACTCGGACAGCCCCAGCATTTT.

This clone was counted between two and nine times. The rearrangement joins TRBV30 to TRBJ1-5; 8 nucleotides align to TRBD1. Trimming took 0 bases from V and 6 from J; bases not matched to a gene: 7. Germline lookup yields CDR1 GTSNPN and CDR2 SVGIG (reference sequence). CDR3 length: 15 amino acids. CDR3 in amino acids: CAWSVNDRGFQPQHF. As DNA, the CDR3 is TGTGCCTGGAGTGTAAATGACAGGGGATTTCAGCCCCAGCATTTT.

A few counts support this clone. Other DNA sequences in this specimen translate into the identical CDR3. This rearrangement joins TRBV28 to TRBJ2-7, with D unresolved. The germline V gene encodes CDR1 MDHEN and CDR2 SYDVKM. The CDR3 is 11 residues long. The V and J ends lost 2 bases and 4 bases respectively, with 3 bases between them. CDR3 loop: CASSLAYEQYF. The CDR3 DNA is TGTGCCAGCAGTTTAGCTTACGAGCAGTACTTC.

This clone was seen a handful of times. Given a much more abundant clone one base away, this may be a read error. The V gene is TRBV29-1, the J gene TRBJ2-3; 9 positions match TRBD2. The CDR3 is 15 amino acids. Germline CDR1 is SQVTM and CDR2 is ANQGSEA. The J segment lost 6 bases and the V segment lost 7 bases, leaving 14 bases of the junction unmatched. CDR3: CSAAKAGGPGDTQYF. Here the CDR3 DNA reads TGCAGCGCCGCAAAGGCGGGGGGGCCGGGGGATACGCAGTATTTT.

The genes are TRBV27 and TRBJ1-6, with 9 bases matching TRBD1. V was clipped by 7 bases and J by 6 bases; unmatched bases: 7. CDR3 length equals 15 residues. CDR1 is MNHEY, CDR2 SMNVEV, per germline (reference sequence). The CDR3 is CASTRTGVGNSPLHF. For the CDR3, the DNA is TGTGCCAGCACCCGGACAGGGGTGGGTAATTCACCCCTCCACTTT.

This clone was observed a few times. V and J are TRBV5-6 and TRBJ2-5; a possible D gene is TRBD2 (6 bases). Germline CDR1 reads SGHDT; CDR2 reads YYEEEE. V lost 4 bases to trimming and J lost 2 bases, with 12 bases between them. The CDR3 consists of 14 residues. Here the CDR3 reads CASSPMGGQETQYF. CDR3 nucleotides: TGTGCCAGCAGCCCCATGGGGGGTCAAGAGACCCAGTACTTC.

The rearrangement uses TRBV11-3 and TRBJ1-1; D unclear. The ends were cut back, 5 bases at V and 8 bases at J, with 15 bases in the middle. Germline V lookup: CDR1 SGHNT, CDR2 YENEEA. The CDR3 totals 13 residues. The CDR3: CASSPPTRPEAFF. CDR3 bases: TGTGCCAGCAGCCCGCCGACGCGCCCAGAAGCTTTCTTT.

This chain links TRBV10-3 with TRBJ1-2; D is unresolved. CDR3 size: 13 residues. Between the trimmed V and J ends, which lost 7 bases and 4 bases, there was a span of 13 bases. The germline V gene has CDR1 ENHRY and CDR2 SYGVKD. CDR3 residues: CAITSEGIYGYTF. The CDR3 coding sequence is TGTGCCATCACAAGCGAGGGAATCTATGGCTACACCTTC.

The genes are TRBV7-2 and TRBJ1-6; perhaps TRBD1 as D (6 bases). The CDR3 runs to 13 residues. Germline assignment: CDR1 SGHTA and CDR2 FQGNSA. Trimming stripped 7 bases from V and 6 bases from J, with 10 bases between. CDR3 sequence: CASTGQANSPLHF. CDR3 DNA: TGTGCCAGCACGGGACAAGCTAATTCACCCCTCCACTTT.

V usage is TRBV5-4 and J usage is TRBJ2-2; D is perhaps TRBD1 (6 bases). The ends were cut back, 4 bases at V and 4 bases at J, with 17 bases in the middle. CDR3 length: 16 residues. Germline-derived CDR1 and CDR2 are SGHNT and YYREEE (reference sequence). The CDR3 DNA follows: TGTGCCAGCAGCCCTGGGCAGGGGCCCTCCACCGGGGAGCTGTTTTTT. Translating it yields CASSPGQGPSTGELFF.

V and J are TRBV10-3 and TRBJ1-2; D unresolved. Between the trimmed V and J ends, which lost 1 base and 7 bases, there was a span of 13 bases. CDR1 is ENHRY, CDR2 SYGVKD, per germline. CDR3 length: 14 residues. The CDR3 protein is CAISELRDQAGYTF. As DNA, the CDR3 is TGTGCCATCAGTGAGTTGAGAGACCAGGCTGGCTACACCTTC.

This sequence joins TRBV6-5 and TRBJ2-2; no clear D gene. Germline V gene sequence: CDR1 MNHEY, CDR2 SVGAGI. Deletions cut 6 bases from V and 1 base from J, with 9 bases between. The CDR3 spans 14 residues. The DNA for the CDR3 is TGTGCCAGCAGCTATCGACAGAACACCGGGGAGCTGTTTTTT. Its protein is CASSYRQNTGELFF.

This clone was observed a handful of times. J is TRBJ2-3 and V is TRBV10-1, with D possibly being TRBD2 (6 bases). V lost 0 bases and J 9 bases, leaving 13 bases between the germline ends. CDR1 and CDR2 from the germline V gene are WNHNN and SYGVQD (reference sequence). There are 14 residues in the CDR3. Written as DNA, the CDR3 is TGCGCCAGCAGTGAGTCCTCCCGGGGGTTAACGCAGTATTTT. Translated, it gives CASSESSRGLTQYF.

V and J are TRBV7-2 and TRBJ2-7, with 7 nucleotides matching TRBD1. The CDR3 runs 15 residues. V lost 4 bases to trimming and J lost 6 bases; unmatched junction nucleotides: 12. Germline values: CDR1 SGHTA, CDR2 FQGNSA. CDR3 residues: CASSSSGTDPREQYF. The CDR3 nucleotides read TGTGCCAGCAGCTCCTCCGGGACAGATCCTCGCGAGCAGTACTTC. Together with reference TRBV7-2 and TRBJ2-7, the CDR3 gives the full variable domain: GAGVSQSPSNKVTEKGKDVELRCDPISGHTALYWYRQSLGQGLEFLIYFQGNSAPDKSGLPSDRFSAERTGGSVSTLTIQRTQQEDSAVYLCASSSSGTDPREQYFGPGTRLTVT.

The chain links TRBV10-3 to TRBJ2-5; TRBD2 aligns across 8 bases. This CDR3 is built from 14 residues. CDR1 ENHRY and CDR2 SYGVKD come from the germline V gene. The J segment lost 1 base and the V segment lost 8 bases, leaving 6 bases of the junction unmatched. CDR3 region: CAIGSGGGQETQYF. The CDR3 DNA reads as TGTGCCATCGGTTCCGGGGGGGGCCAAGAGACCCAGTACTTC.

This clone came up a few times. The rearrangement uses TRBV9 and TRBJ2-6; D unclear. V gave up 3 bases and J gave up 4 bases, with 11 bases separating them. This CDR3 has 15 residues. The germline gives CDR1 SGDLS, CDR2 YYNGEE. The CDR3 DNA reads as TGTGCCAGCAGCGAGCAGGTAGCCGGGGCCAACGTCCTGACTTTC. This codes for CASSEQVAGANVLTF.